This TCR beta chain was sequenced in a study of blood T cell repertoires in COVID-19. Study at large: The cDNA or gDNA used as material had been derived from T cells, B-cell-depleted T cells, or PBMCs.

Enrollees, roughly 18 to 90 years old, lived in about two dozen US areas. After removal of 1 base from V and 7 bases from J, the junction contained 7 bases not matched to a gene. The CDR3 runs 15 residues. Per germline, CDR1 MNHEY and CDR2 SVGEGT. Source study methods: Nucleated cell counts were estimated from reference gene primer amplification. Only in-frame clones appear in the TCRdb table, and some are missing; sequencing was by immunoSEQ multiplex PCR. Clonal size and the V and J genes are those of that table, whereas D and trimming came from the DNA. The sample includes 260,000 or so clones, approximately 90% seen only once; the top ten take roughly 16%.

The specimen was PBMCs or T cells enriched from blood (not recorded which). This receptor was identified in a man aged 18 to 29 who had recovered from COVID-19. The chain couples TRBV6-2 or TRBV6-3 to TRBJ2-1; 7 nucleotides agree with TRBD2. Written as DNA, the CDR3 is TGTGCCAGCAGTTACTGGCGGGAGCAGCTTAATGAGCAGTTCTTC. Amino acid sequence: CASSYWREQLNEQFF.